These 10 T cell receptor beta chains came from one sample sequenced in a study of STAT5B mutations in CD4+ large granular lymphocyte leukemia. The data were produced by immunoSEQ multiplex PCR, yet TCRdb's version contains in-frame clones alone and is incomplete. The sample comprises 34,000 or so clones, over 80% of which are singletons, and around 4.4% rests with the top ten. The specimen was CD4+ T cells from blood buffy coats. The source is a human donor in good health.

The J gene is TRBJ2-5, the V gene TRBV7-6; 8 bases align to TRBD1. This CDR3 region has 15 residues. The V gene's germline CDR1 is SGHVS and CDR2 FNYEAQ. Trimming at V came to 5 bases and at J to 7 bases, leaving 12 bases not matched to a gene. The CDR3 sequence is CASSRGQGPDGTQYF. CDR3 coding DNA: TGTGCCAGCAGCCGAGGACAGGGCCCTGACGGGACCCAGTACTTC.

DNA of the CDR3: TGTGCCACTTGGTTCTCTGGGGCCAACGTCCTGACTTTC. Protein sequence: CATWFSGANVLTF. The chain links TRBV6-5 to TRBJ2-6; D uncertain. Deletions cut 10 bases from V and 0 bases from J, with 7 bases between. The germline gives CDR1 MNHEY, CDR2 SVGAGI. CDR3 length: 13 amino acids.

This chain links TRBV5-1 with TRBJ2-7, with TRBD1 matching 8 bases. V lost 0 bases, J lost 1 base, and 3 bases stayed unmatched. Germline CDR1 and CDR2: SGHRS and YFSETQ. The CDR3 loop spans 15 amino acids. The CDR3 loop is CASSLGDRISYEQYF. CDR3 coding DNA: TGCGCCAGCAGCTTGGGGGACAGGATTTCCTACGAGCAGTACTTC.

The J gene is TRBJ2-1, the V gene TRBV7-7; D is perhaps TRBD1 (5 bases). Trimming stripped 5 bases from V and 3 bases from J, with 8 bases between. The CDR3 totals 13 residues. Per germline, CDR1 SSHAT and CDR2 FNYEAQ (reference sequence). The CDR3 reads CASSLDSYNEQFF. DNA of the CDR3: TGTGCCAGCAGCCTCGACAGCTACAATGAGCAGTTCTTC.

CDR3 amino acids: CASRSGTGCNQPQHF. In DNA form, the CDR3 reads TGTGCCAGCAGATCGGGGACAGGGTGTAATCAGCCCCAGCATTTT. The chain joins TRBV25-1 to TRBJ1-5, with 9 positions matching TRBD1. Germline values: CDR1 MGHDK, CDR2 SYGVNS. The CDR3 spans 15 residues. Unmatched junction bases numbered 7, after V lost 6 bases and J lost 4 bases.

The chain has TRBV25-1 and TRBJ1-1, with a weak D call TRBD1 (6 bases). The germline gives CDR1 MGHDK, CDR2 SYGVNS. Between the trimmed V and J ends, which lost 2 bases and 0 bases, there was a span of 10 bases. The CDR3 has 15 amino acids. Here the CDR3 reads CASSEPGAMNTEAFF. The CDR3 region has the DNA TGTGCCAGCAGTGAACCGGGGGCGATGAACACTGAAGCTTTCTTT.

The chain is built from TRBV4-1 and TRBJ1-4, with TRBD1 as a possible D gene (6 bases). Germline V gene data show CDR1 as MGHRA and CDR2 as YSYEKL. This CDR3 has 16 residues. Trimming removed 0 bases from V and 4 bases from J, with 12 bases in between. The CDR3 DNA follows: TGCGCCAGCAGCCAAGATCCCGGGGGGCATAATGAAAAACTGTTTTTT. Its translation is CASSQDPGGHNEKLFF.

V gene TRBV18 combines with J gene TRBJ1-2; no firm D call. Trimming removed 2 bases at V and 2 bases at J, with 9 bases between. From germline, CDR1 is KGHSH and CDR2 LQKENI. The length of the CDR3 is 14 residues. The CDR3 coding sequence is TGTGCCAGCTCACCATCCGCTACCAACTATGGCTACACCTTC. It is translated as CASSPSATNYGYTF.

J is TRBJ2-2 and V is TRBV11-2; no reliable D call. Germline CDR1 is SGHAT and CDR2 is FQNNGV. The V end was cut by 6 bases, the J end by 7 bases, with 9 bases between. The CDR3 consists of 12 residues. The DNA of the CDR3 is TGTGCCAGCAGGCCCGGGTTCGGGGAGCTGTTTTTT. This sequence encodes CASRPGFGELFF. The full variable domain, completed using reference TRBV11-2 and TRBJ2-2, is EAGVAQSPRYKIIEKRQSVAFWCNPISGHATLYWYQQILGQGPKLLIQFQNNGVVDDSQLPKDRFSAERLKGVDSTLKIQPAKLEDSAVYLCASRPGFGELFFGEGSRLTVL.

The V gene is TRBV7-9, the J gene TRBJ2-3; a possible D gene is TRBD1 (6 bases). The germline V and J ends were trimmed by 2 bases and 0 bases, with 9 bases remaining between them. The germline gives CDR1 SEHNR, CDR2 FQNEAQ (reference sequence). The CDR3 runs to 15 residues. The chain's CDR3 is CASSLTGRSTDTQYF. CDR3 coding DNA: TGTGCCAGCAGCTTAACAGGGCGAAGCACAGATACGCAGTATTTT. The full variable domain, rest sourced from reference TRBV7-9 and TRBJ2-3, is DTGVSQNPRHKITKRGQNVTFRCDPISEHNRLYWYRQTLGQGPEFLTYFQNEAQLEKSRLLSDRFSAERPKGSFSTLEIQRTEQGDSAMYLCASSLTGRSTDTQYFGPGTRLTVL.